The 17 T cell receptor beta chains below all came from one sample that was sequenced in a study of blood T cell repertoires in COVID-19. Assay used: immunoSEQ multiplex PCR; TCRdb lists only in-frame clones, some missing. The sample gives almost 90,000 clones, 80% to 90% of which show up once; around 10% is in the top ten. The sequencing sample was made of peripheral blood. The source is a man at least 80 years old with acute or convalescent COVID-19.

Here the CDR3 DNA reads TGTGCCAGCAGCTCACAACAGGGGGCTTATTCACCCCTCCACTTT. Amino acids: CASSSQQGAYSPLHF. The chain has TRBV9 and TRBJ1-6, with 9 bases aligning to TRBD1. The length of the CDR3 is 15 residues. V lost 4 bases, J lost 8 bases, and 7 bases stayed unmatched. CDR1 and CDR2 from the germline V gene are SGDLS and YYNGEE.

The chain joins TRBV5-1 to TRBJ2-7; 10 nucleotides align to TRBD1. The CDR3 spans 14 residues. The V segment lost 4 bases and the J segment 5 bases; nucleotides outside the gene matches: 6. Germline loops: CDR1 SGHRS, CDR2 YFSETQ. CDR3 DNA sequence: TGCGCCAGCAGCCTGGGACAGGGGAGGAACGAGCAGTACTTC. Translation gives CASSLGQGRNEQYF.

The chain employs TRBV28 and TRBJ1-6; 7 nucleotides align to TRBD1. The trim removed 9 bases at V and 5 bases at J, leaving 16 bases unmatched. This CDR3 has 17 amino acids. CDR1 is MDHEN and CDR2 is SYDVKM in the germline V gene. The CDR3, as DNA: TGTGCCAGTGGGGAAGGGGGCTCAGGGGGAGATAATTCACCCCTCCACTTT. Translation: CASGEGGSGGDNSPLHF.

The chain combines TRBV10-2 with TRBJ1-1; D possibly corresponds to TRBD1 (6 bases). Between the trimmed V and J ends, which lost 3 bases and 4 bases, there was a span of 9 bases. The CDR3 is 13 residues long. Per the germline V gene, CDR1 is WSHSY and CDR2 is SAAADI. The CDR3 bases are TGCGCCAGCAGTGAAGGACAGCTCACTGAAGCTTTCTTT. Residues: CASSEGQLTEAFF.

V and J are TRBV6-1 and TRBJ1-5; D is undetermined. Germline V CDR1 and CDR2: MNHNS, SASEGT. Trimming stripped 1 base from V and 0 bases from J, with 7 bases between. The CDR3 totals 15 residues. The DNA for the CDR3 is TGTGCCAGCAGTGAAGGCAGTTATAGCAATCAGCCCCAGCATTTT. Amino acid sequence: CASSEGSYSNQPQHF.

The V call is TRBV20-1, the J call TRBJ1-1; 7 bases are a match to TRBD1. Germline loops: CDR1 DFQATT, CDR2 SNEGSKA (reference sequence). The V gene end was trimmed by 3 bases and the J gene end by 4 bases; junction bases not matched to a gene: 8. The length of the CDR3 is 14 residues. CDR3 sequence: CSASGRQGGTEAFF. The CDR3 nucleotides read TGCAGTGCTAGTGGTCGACAGGGTGGCACTGAAGCTTTCTTT.

The J gene is TRBJ1-1, the V gene TRBV10-3; TRBD1 matches at 8 bases. This CDR3 spans 15 amino acids. In germline, CDR1 is ENHRY, CDR2 SYGVKD. V shed 5 bases, J shed 1 base, and the junction held 6 bases outside the gene matches. CDR3 loop: CAISIQGAKNTEAFF. CDR3 sequence (DNA): TGTGCCATCAGTATTCAGGGGGCGAAGAACACTGAAGCTTTCTTT.

Points on this clone: Different DNA sequences within this sample yield the same CDR3. V and J are TRBV6-1 and TRBJ1-5; tentative D call: TRBD1 (6 bases). CDR1 and CDR2 from the germline V gene are MNHNS and SASEGT. The ends were cut back, 1 base at V and 2 bases at J, with 9 bases in the middle. The CDR3 sequence is 15 residues long. CDR3 region: CASSEEHRGNQPQHF. In nucleotides, the CDR3 is TGTGCCAGCAGTGAAGAGCACAGGGGCAATCAGCCCCAGCATTTT.

The chain combines TRBV19 with TRBJ1-1; D is perhaps TRBD1 (5 bases). The V and J ends lost 2 bases and 6 bases respectively, with 13 bases between them. The CDR3 runs to 14 residues. The V gene's germline CDR1 is LNHDA and CDR2 SQIVND (reference sequence). The CDR3 sequence: CASSIREGTPEAFF. In DNA form, the CDR3 reads TGTGCCAGTAGTATACGGGAGGGGACCCCTGAAGCTTTCTTT.

The chain couples TRBV7-2 to TRBJ2-1, with 8 bases fitting TRBD1. The germline V gene has CDR1 SGHTA and CDR2 FQGNSA. CDR3 length: 13 amino acids. Trimming removed 5 bases from V and 7 bases from J; junction bases left unmatched: 4. Here the CDR3 DNA reads TGTGCCAGCAGCACCCGACAGGGGAATGAGCAGTTCTTC. This encodes CASSTRQGNEQFF.

V gene TRBV3-1 (or the pseudogene TRBV3-2) combines with J gene TRBJ2-5; TRBD2 matches at 12 bases. CDR1 is LGHDT and CDR2 is YNNKEL in the germline V gene (reference sequence). The trim removed 4 bases at V and 5 bases at J, leaving 2 bases unmatched. This CDR3 contains 14 residues. The CDR3: CASSLGTSGETQYF. CDR3 DNA: TGTGCCAGCAGCCTAGGGACTAGCGGGGAGACCCAGTACTTC.

This clone was counted once. The J gene is TRBJ2-7, the V gene TRBV5-5, with TRBD2 identical over 11 bases. The germline CDR1 and CDR2 sequences are SGHKS and YYEKEE (reference sequence). This CDR3 is built from 15 residues. V lost 1 base and J lost 3; bases outside the gene matches: 3. This CDR3 reads CASSLTSGRFYEQYF. CDR3 sequence (DNA): TGTGCCAGCAGCTTGACTAGCGGGAGATTCTACGAGCAGTACTTC.

The chain couples TRBV7-9 to TRBJ1-2, with TRBD1 matching over 9 bases. The ends lost 5 bases at V and 8 bases at J; junction bases unmatched: 9. CDR3 size: 14 residues. CDR1 and CDR2 (germline): SEHNR, FQNEAQ (reference sequence). The CDR3 region has the DNA TGTGCCAGCAGCCGGACAGGGGTTGGGTGGGGCTACACCTTC. Translated, it gives CASSRTGVGWGYTF.

The chain links TRBV6-1 to TRBJ2-5, with TRBD1 matching 12 bases. V lost 1 base and J lost 4; bases outside the gene matches: 7. CDR1 and CDR2 (germline): MNHNS, SASEGT. The CDR3 is made up of 17 amino acids. The chain's CDR3 is CASSEVGDRGRGETQYF. The CDR3 DNA is TGTGCCAGCAGTGAAGTTGGGGACAGGGGGCGAGGAGAGACCCAGTACTTC.

The gene calls are TRBV28 and TRBJ1-3, with 8 bases identical to TRBD1. The trim removed 5 bases at V and 10 bases at J, leaving 10 bases unmatched. The CDR3 runs 14 residues. Per the germline V gene, CDR1 is MDHEN and CDR2 is SYDVKM. CDR3 in amino acids: CASSPDRVSRTIYF. In DNA form, the CDR3 reads TGTGCCAGCAGTCCGGACAGGGTCTCTAGGACCATATATTTT.

The CDR3 coding sequence is TGTGCCTGGAGTGCCTGGACAGGGGAGGGGATAACAGATCAGCCCCAGCATTTT. Translating it yields CAWSAWTGEGITDQPQHF. V usage is TRBV30 and J usage is TRBJ1-5; 9 bases map to TRBD1. V gave up 1 base and J gave up 5 bases; unmatched junction bases: 15. The CDR3 covers 18 residues. Germline V gene lookup returns CDR1 GTSNPN and CDR2 SVGIG (reference sequence). Supplemented by reference TRBV30 and TRBJ1-5, the full variable domain reads SQTIHQWPATLVQPVGSPLSLECTVEGTSNPNLYWYRQAAGRGLQLLFYSVGIGQISSEVPQNLSASRPQDRQFILSSKKLLLSDSGFYLCAWSAWTGEGITDQPQHFGDGTRLSIL.

The genes are TRBV18 and TRBJ2-2, with D possibly being TRBD2 (6 bases). Germline CDR1 is KGHSH and CDR2 is LQKENI. Deletions cut 0 bases from V and 1 base from J, with 9 bases between. This CDR3 has 16 residues. The CDR3 protein is CASSPPTRQNTGELFF. CDR3 sequence (DNA): TGTGCCAGCTCACCACCGACTAGACAGAACACCGGGGAGCTGTTTTTT.